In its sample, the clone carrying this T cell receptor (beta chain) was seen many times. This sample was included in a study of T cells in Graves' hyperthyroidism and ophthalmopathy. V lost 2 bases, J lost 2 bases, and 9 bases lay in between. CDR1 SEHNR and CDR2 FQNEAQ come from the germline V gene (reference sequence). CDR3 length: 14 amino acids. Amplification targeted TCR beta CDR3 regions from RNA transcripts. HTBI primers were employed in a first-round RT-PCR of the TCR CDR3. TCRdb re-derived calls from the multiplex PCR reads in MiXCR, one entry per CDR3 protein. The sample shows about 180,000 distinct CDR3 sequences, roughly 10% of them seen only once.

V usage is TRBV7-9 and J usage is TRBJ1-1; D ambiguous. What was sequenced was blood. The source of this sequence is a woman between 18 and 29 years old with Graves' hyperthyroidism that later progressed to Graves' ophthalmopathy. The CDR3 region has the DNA TGTGCCAGCAGCTTACAGGACCCAAACACTGAAGCTTTCTTT. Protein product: CASSLQDPNTEAFF. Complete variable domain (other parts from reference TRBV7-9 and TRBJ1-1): DTGVSQNPRHKITKRGQNVTFRCDPISEHNRLYWYRQTLGQGPEFLTYFQNEAQLEKSRLLSDRFSAERPKGSFSTLEIQRTEQGDSAMYLCASSLQDPNTEAFFGQGTRLTVV.